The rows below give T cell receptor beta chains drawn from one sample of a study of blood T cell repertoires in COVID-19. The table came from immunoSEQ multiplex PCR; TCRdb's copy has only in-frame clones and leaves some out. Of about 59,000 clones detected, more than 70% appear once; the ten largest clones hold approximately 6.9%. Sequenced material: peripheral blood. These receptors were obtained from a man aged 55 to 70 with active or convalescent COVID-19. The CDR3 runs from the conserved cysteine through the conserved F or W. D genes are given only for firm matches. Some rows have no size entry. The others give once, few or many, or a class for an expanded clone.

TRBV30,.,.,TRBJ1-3,CAWSRDSGNTIYF,TGTGCCTGGAGCAGGGACTCTGGAAACACCATATATTTT
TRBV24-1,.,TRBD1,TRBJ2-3,CATSDPQGSDTQYF,TGTGCCACCAGTGATCCACAGGGGTCAGATACGCAGTATTTT
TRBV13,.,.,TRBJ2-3,CASSTRNTQYF,TGTGCCAGCAGTACAAGAAATACGCAGTATTTT
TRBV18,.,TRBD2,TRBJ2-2,CASSPRLADTGELFF,TGTGCCAGCTCACCACGACTAGCGGACACCGGGGAGCTGTTTTTT
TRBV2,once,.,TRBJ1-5,CASRNRGNQPQHF,TGTGCCAGCAGGAACAGGGGCAATCAGCCCCAGCATTTT
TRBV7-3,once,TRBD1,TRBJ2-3,CASSLEGARDTQYF,TGTGCCAGCAGCTTAGAGGGGGCTAGAGATACGCAGTATTTT
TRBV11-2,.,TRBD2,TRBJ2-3,CASSLDGAGGADTQYF,TGTGCCAGCAGCTTAGATGGGGCGGGGGGCGCAGATACGCAGTATTTT
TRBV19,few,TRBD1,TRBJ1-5,CASSAMNRGNHQPQHF,TGTGCCAGTAGCGCTATGAACAGGGGGAATCATCAGCCCCAGCATTTT
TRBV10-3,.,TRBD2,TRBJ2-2,CAIRLGGAGELFF,TGTGCCATCAGATTGGGGGGGGCCGGGGAGCTGTTTTTT
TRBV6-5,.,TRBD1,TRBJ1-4,CASWGQGLGEKLFF,TGTGCCAGCTGGGGACAGGGGCTCGGGGAAAAACTGTTTTTT
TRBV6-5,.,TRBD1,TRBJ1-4,CASSKQGAREKLFF,TGTGCCAGCAGTAAACAGGGGGCGCGAGAAAAACTGTTTTTT
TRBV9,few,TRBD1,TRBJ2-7,CASSVGTGKSLLDEQYF,TGTGCCAGCAGCGTAGGGACAGGAAAGTCCCTCCTGGACGAGCAGTACTTC
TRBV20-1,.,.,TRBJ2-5,CSVKTQYF,TGCAGCGTAAAGACCCAGTACTTC
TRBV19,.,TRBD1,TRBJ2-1,CASYDRGGGHNEQFF,TGTGCCAGTTATGACAGGGGTGGAGGGCACAATGAGCAGTTCTTC
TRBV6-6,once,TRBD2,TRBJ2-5,CASSRTIAGGPETQYF,TGTGCCAGCAGTCGCACGATAGCGGGGGGGCCGGAGACCCAGTACTTC
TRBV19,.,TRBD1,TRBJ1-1,CASSPADRARTEAFF,TGTGCCAGTAGTCCCGCGGACAGGGCCCGCACTGAAGCTTTCTTT
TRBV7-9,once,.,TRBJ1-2,CASSSRGSFGYTF,TGTGCCAGCAGCTCGCGAGGTAGTTTTGGCTACACCTTC